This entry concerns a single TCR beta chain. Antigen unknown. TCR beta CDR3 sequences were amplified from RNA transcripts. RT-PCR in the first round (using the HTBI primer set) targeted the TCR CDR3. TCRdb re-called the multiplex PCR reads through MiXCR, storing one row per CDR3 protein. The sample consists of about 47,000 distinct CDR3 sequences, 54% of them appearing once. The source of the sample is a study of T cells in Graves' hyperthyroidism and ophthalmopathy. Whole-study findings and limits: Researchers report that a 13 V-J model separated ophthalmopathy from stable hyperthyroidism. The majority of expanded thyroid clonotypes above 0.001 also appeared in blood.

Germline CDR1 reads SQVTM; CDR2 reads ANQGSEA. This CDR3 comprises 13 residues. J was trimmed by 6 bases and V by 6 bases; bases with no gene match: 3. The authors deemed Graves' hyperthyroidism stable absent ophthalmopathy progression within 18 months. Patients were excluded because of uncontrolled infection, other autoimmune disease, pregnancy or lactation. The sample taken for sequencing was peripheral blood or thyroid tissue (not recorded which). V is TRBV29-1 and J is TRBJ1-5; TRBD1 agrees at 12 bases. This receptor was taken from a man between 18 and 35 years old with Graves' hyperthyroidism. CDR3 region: CSVGQGASQPQHF. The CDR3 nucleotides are TGCAGCGTGGGACAGGGGGCAAGTCAGCCCCAGCATTTT.